A selection of T cell receptor beta chains follows, all from one sample in a study of blood T cells in healthy people across ages. TCRdb recomputed calls from the 5' RACE reads with MiXCR, one row per CDR3 protein. The sample lists 600,000 to 1,000,000 distinct CDR3 sequences, 55% to 70% occurring once. Sequenced input: blood. Receptors originate from a man aged 25-45 years in good health. Both conserved end residues are part of each CDR3. Fields, in order: clone size, V gene, J gene, D gene, CDR3 protein, CDR3 DNA. D genes are given only for firm matches. Clone size appears in some rows only: once, few, many, or a class for an expanded clone.

NA	TRBV12-3/TRBV12-4	TRBJ1-2	NA	CASANSNYGYTF	TGTGCCAGCGCAAATTCTAACTATGGCTACACCTTC
NA	TRBV12-3/TRBV12-4	TRBJ2-1	TRBD1	CASSPRQGSYNEQFF	TGTGCCAGCAGTCCGCGACAGGGCTCCTACAATGAGCAGTTCTTC
NA	TRBV27	TRBJ1-2	NA	CASSPNPQGYGYTF	TGTGCCAGCAGTCCCAACCCACAGGGCTATGGCTACACCTTC
few	TRBV29-1	TRBJ2-5	NA	CSVGRQLVWTQYF	TGCAGCGTTGGGAGGCAGCTTGTGTGGACCCAGTACTTC
NA	TRBV6-4	TRBJ2-2	NA	CASSEGGGNTGELFF	TGTGCCAGCAGTGAGGGCGGGGGCAACACCGGGGAGCTGTTTTTT
few	TRBV29-1	TRBJ2-1	NA	CSVGGSGLGEQFF	TGCAGCGTTGGGGGGTCGGGCCTCGGTGAGCAGTTCTTC
NA	TRBV28	TRBJ2-7	TRBD2	CASSFQKRGYYEQYF	TGTGCCAGCAGTTTTCAGAAGCGGGGTTACTACGAGCAGTACTTC
NA	TRBV6-1	TRBJ2-3	TRBD2	CASRTSKSVYTQYF	TGTGCCAGCAGGACTAGCAAAAGTGTATATACGCAGTATTTT
NA	TRBV4-1	TRBJ2-3	TRBD1	CASSPEQGFVTDTQYF	TGCGCCAGCAGCCCGGAACAGGGGTTTGTCACAGATACGCAGTATTTT
NA	TRBV29-1	TRBJ1-6	TRBD1	CSVWTGNNPPLHF	TGCAGCGTGTGGACAGGCAACAATCCACCCCTCCACTTT
NA	TRBV10-3	TRBJ2-7	TRBD2	CAISQDLAGGYNEQYF	TGTGCCATCAGTCAAGATCTAGCGGGGGGATACAATGAGCAGTACTTC
NA	TRBV27	TRBJ1-2	NA	CASSFGGGDGYTF	TGTGCCAGCAGTTTTGGGGGGGGCGATGGCTACACCTTC
NA	TRBV20-1	TRBJ2-5	NA	CSARTPGAGTLNEQYF	TGCAGTGCTAGGACCCCCGGGGCGGGTACTCTCAATGAGCAGTACTTC
NA	TRBV20-1	TRBJ1-4	NA	CSASGEGTNEKLFF	TGCAGTGCTAGCGGGGAGGGAACTAATGAAAAACTGTTTTTT
NA	TRBV20-1	TRBJ1-2	TRBD1	CSARGGTGESHIGYTF	TGCAGTGCTAGGGGGGGGACAGGGGAATCCCACATAGGCTACACCTTC
NA	TRBV27	TRBJ1-2	NA	CASSRTDSYGYTF	TGTGCCAGCAGCCGGACAGATAGCTATGGCTACACCTTC
many	TRBV5-5	TRBJ2-7	TRBD2	CASSLRLAGEIYEQYF	TGTGCCAGCAGCTTGCGTCTAGCGGGAGAGATCTACGAGCAGTACTTC
few	TRBV12-3/TRBV12-4	TRBJ2-5	NA	CASTPRGLGQYF	TGTGCCAGTACCCCACGGGGCCTCGGGCAGTACTTC
NA	TRBV4-2	TRBJ2-7	TRBD2	CASSQEYSGVDEQYF	TGTGCCAGCAGCCAAGAGTACAGCGGGGTAGATGAGCAGTACTTC
NA	TRBV4-1	TRBJ1-5	NA	CASSQDYVDQPQHF	TGCGCCAGCAGCCAAGATTACGTGGATCAGCCCCAGCATTTT
NA	TRBV6-1	TRBJ2-1	NA	CASSSLTGTLTYNEQFF	TGTGCCAGCTCTAGCTTAACCGGGACTCTCACATACAATGAGCAGTTCTTC
NA	TRBV2	TRBJ2-5	NA	CASRKGGPPYF	TGTGCCAGCAGGAAGGGGGGGCCTCCGTACTTC
NA	TRBV6-1	TRBJ2-3	NA	CASSEIWGAKDTQYF	TGTGCCAGCAGTGAAATTTGGGGGGCTAAAGATACGCAGTATTTT